Listed here are 21 T cell receptor beta chains from one sample, sequenced in a study of regulatory T cells in long-lasting Graves disease. Construction of TCR beta libraries relied on iRepertoire HTBI primers and on Arm-PCR targeting CDR3 regions. TCRdb re-derived calls from the multiplex PCR reads in MiXCR, one entry per CDR3 protein. The sample comprises a few hundred thousand distinct CDR3 sequences, around a fifth of which are singletons, and 56% rests with the top ten. This sample's time point: persistent/refractory GD, antithyroid drugs over 5 years with positive TRAb. There was RNA extracted from PBMCs, and the TCR library was made from it. The sequences come from peripheral blood mononuclear cells (PBMCs), collected when the disease was refractory, from a patient treated with antithyroid drugs. These receptors all stem from a female donor with Graves disease.

The chain has TRBV5-6 and TRBJ1-5, with no clear D. V lost 2 bases to trimming and J lost 4 bases, with 4 bases between them. This CDR3 is built from 12 residues. Per the germline V gene, CDR1 is SGHDT and CDR2 is YYEEEE. The CDR3 reads CASSFKNQPQHF. As DNA, the CDR3 is TGTGCCAGCAGCTTTAAAAATCAGCCCCAGCATTTT.

The chain has TRBV6-9 and TRBJ2-7; 9 nucleotides match TRBD1. Germline V gives CDR1 MNHGY, CDR2 SVAAGI. The CDR3 contains 15 residues. V trimming: 3 bases; J trimming: 6 bases; junction bases outside the gene matches: 9. CDR3 bases: TGTGCCAGCAGTTACGACCGGGACAGGGCTTCCGAGCAGTACTTC. Protein product: CASSYDRDRASEQYF.

V and J are TRBV7-2 and TRBJ2-3; D assignment may be TRBD1 or TRBD2 (5 bases each). The germline V gene has CDR1 SGHTA and CDR2 FQGNSA. CDR3 length: 14 residues. The ends were cut back, 5 bases at V and 2 bases at J, with 11 bases in the middle. The CDR3 DNA follows: TGTGCCAGCAGCCGACAGCGGACCACAGATACGCAGTATTTT. Translated: CASSRQRTTDTQYF.

The gene calls are TRBV2 and TRBJ2-7; 7 bases are shared with TRBD1. Germline lookup yields CDR1 SNHLY and CDR2 FYNNEI. The CDR3 length is 19 residues. Trimming removed 2 bases from V and 1 base from J; junction bases left unmatched: 17. The CDR3 loop reads CASSEFRDSNLKYSYEQYF. The CDR3 coding sequence is TGTGCCAGCAGTGAATTCCGGGACAGTAATCTAAAGTATTCCTACGAGCAGTACTTC.

This clonotype was counted a few times. J is TRBJ1-3 and V is TRBV18; no clear D gene. This CDR3 contains 12 residues. Trimming pared 5 bases from V and 1 base from J, leaving 3 bases between. The germline V gene has CDR1 KGHSH and CDR2 LQKENI. CDR3 residues: CASSESGNTIYF. In DNA, the CDR3 is TGTGCCAGCTCAGAGTCTGGAAACACCATATATTTT.

This clonotype came up many times. Its ends do not fully match the called genes, so a read error is possible. The rearrangement uses TRBV28 and TRBJ2-5; TRBD2 might be the D (6 bases). CDR3 length: 14 residues. The germline V gene encodes CDR1 MDHEN and CDR2 SYDVKM. CDR3 sequence: CASSFSGTQEAQYF. For the CDR3, the DNA is TGTGCCAGCAGTTTTAGCGGAACCCAAGAGGCCCAGTACTTC. The full variable domain, with the rest looked up from reference TRBV28 and TRBJ2-5, is DVKVTQSSRYLVKRTGEKVFLECVQDMDHENMFWYRQDPGLGLRLIYFSYDVKMKEKGDIPEGYSVSREKKERFSLILESASTNQTSMYLCASSFSGTQEAQYFGPGTRLLVL.

In its sample, this clonotype was seen a few times. DNA for the CDR3: TGCGCCAGCAGCCGAACGGGAGTTATGAACACTGAAGCTTTCTTT. As protein: CASSRTGVMNTEAFF. J is TRBJ1-1 and V is TRBV5-1; D ambiguous. Germline V gene sequence: CDR1 SGHRS, CDR2 YFSETQ. The V end lost 4 bases, the J end lost 0 bases, and 13 bases lay between the germline ends. CDR3 length: 15 residues.

Ten or more counts support this clonotype. The J gene is TRBJ2-6, the V gene TRBV6-5; D gene unclear. This CDR3 spans 14 amino acids. The germline gives CDR1 MNHEY, CDR2 SVGAGI. The ends were cut back, 4 bases at V and 0 bases at J, with 4 bases in the middle. The CDR3 region has the DNA TGTGCCAGCAGTTCAAGCTCTGGGGCCAACGTCCTGACTTTC. Its protein is CASSSSSGANVLTF.

The gene calls are TRBV12-3 or TRBV12-4 and TRBJ2-7; 7 nucleotides line up with TRBD1. Unmatched junction bases numbered 3, after V lost 7 bases and J lost 3 bases. This CDR3 contains 12 residues. DNA for the CDR3: TGTGCCAGCACGGCAGGGGGCTACGAGCAGTACTTC. Protein sequence: CASTAGGYEQYF.

The chain combines TRBV19 with TRBJ1-2; D might be TRBD1 (5 bases). Between the trimmed V and J ends, which lost 0 bases and 8 bases, there was a span of 19 bases. Germline V CDR1 and CDR2: LNHDA, SQIVND (reference sequence). This CDR3 comprises 16 residues. For the CDR3, the DNA is TGTGCCAGTAGTATAGATGGGGACTCCAACCTTCGGGGCTACACCTTC. Its translation is CASSIDGDSNLRGYTF.

The table lists this clonotype with many counts. The chain employs TRBV28 and TRBJ1-2; D is possibly TRBD1 (6 bases). Looked up from germline, CDR1 is MDHEN and CDR2 is SYDVKM. Trimming stripped 6 bases from V and 2 bases from J, with 13 bases between. The CDR3 spans 14 residues. The CDR3 bases are TGTGCCAGCAGAACTACAGGGCTGAACTATGGCTACACCTTC. Translation gives CASRTTGLNYGYTF.

This clonotype was seen a few times. The chain joins TRBV2 to TRBJ2-2, with TRBD1 matching 9 bases. CDR1 is SNHLY and CDR2 is FYNNEI in the germline V gene. This CDR3 region has 15 residues. J lost 6 bases, V lost 8 bases, and 10 bases had no gene match. The CDR3 DNA follows: TGTGCCAGCGTACCGGGACAGGGTGGGGCCGGGGAGCTGTTTTTT. Protein: CASVPGQGGAGELFF.

This clonotype was observed a handful of times. The chain combines TRBV6-2 or TRBV6-3 with TRBJ2-7, with D uncertain. The CDR3 is 11 amino acids. Germline V gene lookup returns CDR1 MNHEY and CDR2 SVGEGT. Trimming shortened V by 6 bases and J by 7 bases, and 10 bases separated the two germline ends. The CDR3 coding sequence is TGTGCCAGCAGAGAGCTGGGGGAGCAGTACTTC. The encoded protein is CASRELGEQYF.

This rearrangement joins TRBV7-2 to TRBJ2-4; D is undetermined. Trimming pared 0 bases from V and 7 bases from J, leaving 7 bases between. This CDR3 has 13 amino acids. Looked up from germline, CDR1 is SGHTA and CDR2 is FQGNSA. For the CDR3, the DNA is TGTGCCAGCAGCTTAGCGGTCGCGAACATTCAGTACTTC. Its protein is CASSLAVANIQYF.

The rearrangement links TRBV9 to TRBJ1-1; no definite D call. V was cut by 2 bases and J by 4 bases, with 18 bases left in between. Germline V CDR1 and CDR2: SGDLS, YYNGEE. The CDR3 runs to 16 residues. The CDR3 nucleotides are TGTGCCAGCAGCGTCGCGGGCCTCTCTGGAATCACTGAAGCTTTCTTT. Its protein is CASSVAGLSGITEAFF.

V usage is TRBV11-2 and J usage is TRBJ1-6; TRBD1 matches 7 bases. This CDR3 is built from 18 residues. From germline, CDR1 is SGHAT and CDR2 FQNNGV. After removal of 4 bases from V and 0 bases from J, the junction contained 9 bases not matched to a gene. CDR3 in DNA: TGTGCCAGCAGCTCCCGACGGGACAGTAGCTCCTATAATTCACCCCTCCACTTT. This gives the protein CASSSRRDSSSYNSPLHF.

The genes are TRBV7-6 and TRBJ2-5; maybe TRBD1 (6 bases). The V end was cut by 5 bases, the J end by 8 bases, with 21 bases between. The CDR3 has 15 amino acids. Germline V gives CDR1 SGHVS, CDR2 FNYEAQ. The DNA of the CDR3 is TGTGCCAGCAGCCCGATCCCCGGGACATGGGGTACCCAGTACTTC. It is translated as CASSPIPGTWGTQYF. The variable domain in full, with the rest retrieved from reference TRBV7-6 and TRBJ2-5, is GAGVSQSPRYKVTKRGQDVALRCDPISGHVSLYWYRQALGQGPEFLTYFNYEAQQDKSGLPNDRFSAERPEGSISTLTIQRTEQRDSAMYRCASSPIPGTWGTQYFGPGTRLLVL.

Only one count was recorded for this clonotype. The rearrangement uses TRBV27 and TRBJ2-2, with 9 bases fitting TRBD1. This CDR3 contains 14 residues. Trimming at V came to 7 bases and at J to 6 bases, leaving 6 bases not matched to a gene. CDR1 is MNHEY, CDR2 SMNVEV, per germline (reference sequence). The CDR3 region has the DNA TGTGCCAGCAAAACCGGGACAGGGTCCGGGGAGCTGTTTTTT. It translates to CASKTGTGSGELFF.

This clonotype was counted many times. V gene TRBV7-2 combines with J gene TRBJ1-2; D remains unclear. Germline V CDR1 and CDR2: SGHTA, FQGNSA. The CDR3 length is 14 residues. The germline V and J ends were trimmed by 1 base and 4 bases, with 10 bases remaining between them. The CDR3 protein is CASSLDRQLYGYTF. The CDR3 bases are TGTGCCAGCAGCTTAGATCGCCAGCTCTATGGCTACACCTTC.

The chain couples TRBV30 to TRBJ2-2, with D possibly matching TRBD2 (6 bases). The V and J ends lost 1 base and 4 bases respectively, with 13 bases between them. The germline V gene encodes CDR1 GTSNPN and CDR2 SVGIG (reference sequence). The CDR3 sequence is 15 residues long. CDR3 residues: CAWSGAGWRTGELFF. CDR3 DNA sequence: TGTGCCTGGAGTGGAGCGGGTTGGCGCACCGGGGAGCTGTTTTTT.

This clonotype was found a few times. This rearrangement joins TRBV6-1 to TRBJ2-2, with D tentatively TRBD2 (6 bases). This CDR3 contains 16 residues. CDR1 is MNHNS and CDR2 is SASEGT in the germline V gene. Trimming took off 11 bases at V and 2 bases at J, with 21 bases between the two ends. The CDR3 loop reads CAAPEGRDFNTGELFF. CDR3 nucleotides: TGTGCCGCCCCCGAGGGCCGGGACTTTAACACCGGGGAGCTGTTTTTT.